A selection of T cell receptor beta chains follows, all from one sample in a study of early T cells in non-severe SARS-CoV-2 infection. TCRdb independently ran MiXCR on the 5' RACE reads; one entry per CDR3 protein. The sample yields 98,000 or so distinct CDR3 sequences, 9% to 14% seen once. The source material was whole blood. The source is an adult who was a healthcare worker with PCR-confirmed SARS-CoV-2 infection or an uninfected control (not recorded which). Each CDR3 is given with its conserved first and last residue. A D gene is named only where the DNA matches it firmly. Size tells how often a clone was seen (once, few, many) or the class of an expanded clone, and some rows leave it out.

v_call: TRBV5-1
j_call: TRBJ1-6
cdr3_length: 14
clone_size: few
d_call: -
cdr3_nt: TGCGCCAGCAGCTTGGGTGAGGGGTATTCACCCCTCCACTTT
cdr3_aa: CASSLGEGYSPLHF

v_call: TRBV24-1
j_call: TRBJ2-7
cdr3_length: 16
clone_size: few
d_call: TRBD2
cdr3_nt: TGTGCCACCAGTGACCCAGGGACTAGCGGGAGTGGCGAGCAGTACTTC
cdr3_aa: CATSDPGTSGSGEQYF

v_call: TRBV5-6
j_call: TRBJ2-1
cdr3_length: 13
clone_size: -
d_call: -
cdr3_nt: TGTGCCAGCAGCTTGGGGACCTACAATGAGCAGTTCTTC
cdr3_aa: CASSLGTYNEQFF

v_call: TRBV29-1
j_call: TRBJ2-1
cdr3_length: 15
clone_size: many
d_call: TRBD2
cdr3_nt: TGCAGCGTCGTCGGCAGGCTAGCGGGATACAATGAGCAGTTCTTC
cdr3_aa: CSVVGRLAGYNEQFF

v_call: TRBV20-1
j_call: TRBJ2-7
cdr3_length: 14
clone_size: -
d_call: -
cdr3_nt: TGCAGTGCTAGAGGGCCGGGACCGGGGTGGGAGCAGTACTTC
cdr3_aa: CSARGPGPGWEQYF

v_call: TRBV6-5
j_call: TRBJ1-6
cdr3_length: 17
clone_size: few
d_call: -
cdr3_nt: TGTGCCAGCAGTTACTCGAGTGTTAGCTCCTATAATTCACCCCTCCACTTT
cdr3_aa: CASSYSSVSSYNSPLHF

v_call: TRBV5-1
j_call: TRBJ2-3
cdr3_length: 17
clone_size: medium-sized
d_call: TRBD2
cdr3_nt: TGCGCCAGCAGCTTGATCAGCGGGAGGGCCCTAGGTGATACGCAGTATTTT
cdr3_aa: CASSLISGRALGDTQYF

v_call: TRBV20-1
j_call: TRBJ1-2
cdr3_length: 14
clone_size: -
d_call: -
cdr3_nt: TGCAGTGCTAGGAAACAGGGAGGCCGTCGAGGCTACACCTTC
cdr3_aa: CSARKQGGRRGYTF

v_call: TRBV6-6
j_call: TRBJ2-1
cdr3_length: 13
clone_size: many
d_call: -
cdr3_nt: TGTGCCAGCAGTAGCCTGGTACGTAATGAGCAGTTCTTC
cdr3_aa: CASSSLVRNEQFF

v_call: TRBV20-1
j_call: TRBJ1-2
cdr3_length: 17
clone_size: -
d_call: TRBD1
cdr3_nt: TGCAGTGCTAGAGTAGGAGGGGGCAGGGTCCCTAACTATGGCTACACCTTC
cdr3_aa: CSARVGGGRVPNYGYTF

v_call: TRBV6-1
j_call: TRBJ1-5
cdr3_length: 15
clone_size: many
d_call: -
cdr3_nt: TGTGCCAGCAGTGAAGCCTTTCATAGCAATCAGCCCCAGCATTTT
cdr3_aa: CASSEAFHSNQPQHF

v_call: TRBV29-1
j_call: TRBJ2-2
cdr3_length: 17
clone_size: many
d_call: TRBD2
cdr3_nt: TGCAGCGTTGAGGAAGAGGCTAGCGGGGCCAACACCGGGGAGCTGTTTTTT
cdr3_aa: CSVEEEASGANTGELFF

v_call: TRBV6-1
j_call: TRBJ1-5
cdr3_length: 13
clone_size: many
d_call: -
cdr3_nt: TGTGCCAGCAGTGTTGGAGGGGATCAGCCCCAGCATTTT
cdr3_aa: CASSVGGDQPQHF

v_call: TRBV18
j_call: TRBJ2-1
cdr3_length: 17
clone_size: -
d_call: TRBD1
cdr3_nt: TGTGCCAGCTCACCACAGGGGACAGAAACCTTATACAATGAGCAGTTCTTC
cdr3_aa: CASSPQGTETLYNEQFF

v_call: TRBV9
j_call: TRBJ1-3
cdr3_length: 17
clone_size: many
d_call: -
cdr3_nt: TGTGCCAGCAGCGTAGTAAGTGGCCAGATCTCTGGAAACACCATATATTTT
cdr3_aa: CASSVVSGQISGNTIYF

v_call: TRBV25-1
j_call: TRBJ2-5
cdr3_length: 15
clone_size: -
d_call: TRBD2
cdr3_nt: TGTGCCAGCAGTGAATGGGCTAGCGGGCAAGAGACCCAGTACTTC
cdr3_aa: CASSEWASGQETQYF

v_call: TRBV6-5
j_call: TRBJ1-2
cdr3_length: 13
clone_size: few
d_call: TRBD1
cdr3_nt: TGTGCCAGCAGGAAACAGGGGGCGGGCGGCTACACCTTC
cdr3_aa: CASRKQGAGGYTF

v_call: TRBV19
j_call: TRBJ2-3
cdr3_length: 15
clone_size: many
d_call: TRBD2
cdr3_nt: TGTGCCAGTAGACCGAAGCGGGAGAAGGGAGATACGCAGTATTTT
cdr3_aa: CASRPKREKGDTQYF

v_call: TRBV11-2
j_call: TRBJ2-2
cdr3_length: 15
clone_size: -
d_call: TRBD2
cdr3_nt: TGTGCCAGCAGCACGGCCGGGACTACGGGCGGGGAGCTGTTTTTT
cdr3_aa: CASSTAGTTGGELFF

v_call: TRBV20-1
j_call: TRBJ2-3
cdr3_length: 14
clone_size: -
d_call: TRBD2
cdr3_nt: TGCAGGGGGAAGCTAGCGGGAAAGCCAGATACGCAGTATTTT
cdr3_aa: CRGKLAGKPDTQYF

v_call: TRBV7-6
j_call: TRBJ2-2
cdr3_length: 16
clone_size: many
d_call: TRBD2
cdr3_nt: TGTGCCAGCAGTCCCTTAAGCGGGAGGAACACCGGGGAGCTGTTTTTT
cdr3_aa: CASSPLSGRNTGELFF

v_call: TRBV27
j_call: TRBJ2-6
cdr3_length: 15
clone_size: -
d_call: -
cdr3_nt: TGTGCCAGCAGTACCACTCCCTCTGGGGCCAACGTCCTGACTTTC
cdr3_aa: CASSTTPSGANVLTF

v_call: TRBV19
j_call: TRBJ2-7
cdr3_length: 15
clone_size: -
d_call: -
cdr3_nt: TGTGCCAGTAGTCCACTGCCGGGACCGTACTACGAGCAGTACTTC
cdr3_aa: CASSPLPGPYYEQYF

v_call: TRBV7-9
j_call: TRBJ2-2
cdr3_length: 15
clone_size: many
d_call: -
cdr3_nt: TGTGCCAGCAGCCCTCGACACCCCGCCCCCGGGGAGCTGTTTTTT
cdr3_aa: CASSPRHPAPGELFF

v_call: TRBV11-2
j_call: TRBJ1-2
cdr3_length: 15
clone_size: -
d_call: -
cdr3_nt: TGTGCCAGCAGCCCGGTCGGGGAGGCGGACTATGGCTACACCTTC
cdr3_aa: CASSPVGEADYGYTF

v_call: TRBV5-1
j_call: TRBJ2-1
cdr3_length: 21
clone_size: -
d_call: -
cdr3_nt: TGCGCCAGCAGCTCGGGACTGAAGCCTAGGCCCCGGGAGAGCTCCTACAATGAGCAGTTCTTC
cdr3_aa: CASSSGLKPRPRESSYNEQFF

v_call: TRBV15
j_call: TRBJ2-1
cdr3_length: 13
clone_size: many
d_call: -
cdr3_nt: TGTGCCACCAGCGGAGAGGGTGTCCATGAGCAGTTCTTC
cdr3_aa: CATSGEGVHEQFF

v_call: TRBV11-2
j_call: TRBJ2-7
cdr3_length: 15
clone_size: -
d_call: TRBD2
cdr3_nt: TGTGCCAGCAGCTCTCCCCGGGGGGGGGAGGACGAGCAGTACTTC
cdr3_aa: CASSSPRGGEDEQYF

v_call: TRBV20-1
j_call: TRBJ2-2
cdr3_length: 12
clone_size: many
d_call: -
cdr3_nt: TGCAGTGCTAGTCCCTACACCGGGGAGCTGTTTTTT
cdr3_aa: CSASPYTGELFF

v_call: TRBV6-1
j_call: TRBJ1-5
cdr3_length: 13
clone_size: many
d_call: -
cdr3_nt: TGTGCCAGCATAACAGGCAGCAATCAGCCCCAGCATTTT
cdr3_aa: CASITGSNQPQHF

v_call: TRBV6-1
j_call: TRBJ1-1
cdr3_length: 15
clone_size: few
d_call: TRBD1
cdr3_nt: TGTGCCAGCGGGACAGGGCCTCTCGGAAGGACTGAAGCTTTCTTT
cdr3_aa: CASGTGPLGRTEAFF

v_call: TRBV12-3/TRBV12-4
j_call: TRBJ1-6
cdr3_length: 14
clone_size: -
d_call: TRBD1
cdr3_nt: TGTGCCAGCAGTATCACAGGGGTGGATTCACCCCTCCACTTT
cdr3_aa: CASSITGVDSPLHF

v_call: TRBV7-6
j_call: TRBJ1-3
cdr3_length: 15
clone_size: -
d_call: -
cdr3_nt: TGTGCCAGCAGCAACGTACCGAACGGTGGAAACACCATATATTTT
cdr3_aa: CASSNVPNGGNTIYF

v_call: TRBV7-9
j_call: TRBJ2-7
cdr3_length: 16
clone_size: many
d_call: TRBD2
cdr3_nt: TGTGCCAGCAGAGGGACTAGCGGGAACACTACCTACGAGCAGTACTTC
cdr3_aa: CASRGTSGNTTYEQYF

v_call: TRBV7-9
j_call: TRBJ2-7
cdr3_length: 11
clone_size: many
d_call: -
cdr3_nt: TGTGCCAGCAGCCCCCTCGCCGAGCAGTACTTC
cdr3_aa: CASSPLAEQYF

v_call: TRBV20-1
j_call: TRBJ1-6
cdr3_length: 15
clone_size: -
d_call: -
cdr3_nt: TGCAGTGCTAGAGATCTCCAGGCGGATGATTCACCCCTCCACTTT
cdr3_aa: CSARDLQADDSPLHF

v_call: TRBV29-1
j_call: TRBJ2-1
cdr3_length: 13
clone_size: many
d_call: -
cdr3_nt: TGCAGCGTGCAGGGGGGCTCCTACAATGAGCAGTTCTTC
cdr3_aa: CSVQGGSYNEQFF

v_call: TRBV7-2
j_call: TRBJ1-2
cdr3_length: 13
clone_size: few
d_call: -
cdr3_nt: TGTGCCAGCAGCTTCTCGACCACCGCCAGCTACACCTTC
cdr3_aa: CASSFSTTASYTF

v_call: TRBV7-6
j_call: TRBJ2-5
cdr3_length: 15
clone_size: few
d_call: -
cdr3_nt: TGTGCCAGTGGCCGTCACGGGCGAGCAGATCAGACCCAGTACTTC
cdr3_aa: CASGRHGRADQTQYF

v_call: TRBV5-6
j_call: TRBJ2-1
cdr3_length: 14
clone_size: -
d_call: TRBD1
cdr3_nt: TGTGCCAGCAGCCCGGAGGGACAGGGAAATGAGCAGTTCTTC
cdr3_aa: CASSPEGQGNEQFF